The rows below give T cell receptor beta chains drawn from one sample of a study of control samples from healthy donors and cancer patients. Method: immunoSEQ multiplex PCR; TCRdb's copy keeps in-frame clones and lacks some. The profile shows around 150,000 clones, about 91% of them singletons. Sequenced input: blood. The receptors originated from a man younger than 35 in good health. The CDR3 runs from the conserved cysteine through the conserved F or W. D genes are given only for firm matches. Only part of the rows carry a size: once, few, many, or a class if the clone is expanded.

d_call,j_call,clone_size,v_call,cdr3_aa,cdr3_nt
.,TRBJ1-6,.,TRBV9,CASSVGPTQGKDSPLHF,TGTGCCAGCAGCGTAGGCCCGACACAGGGTAAGGATTCACCCCTCCACTTT
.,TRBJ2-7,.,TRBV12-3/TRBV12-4,CASSLVYEQYF,TGTGCCAGCAGTTTAGTCTACGAGCAGTACTTC
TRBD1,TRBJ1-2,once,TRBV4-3,CASSHLTGEHGYTF,TGCGCCAGCAGCCACTTGACAGGGGAACATGGCTACACCTTC
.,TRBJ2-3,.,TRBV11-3,CASSSFGGDTQYF,TGTGCCAGCAGCTCCTTTGGGGGGGATACGCAGTATTTT
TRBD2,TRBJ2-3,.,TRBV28,CASSPSGGPNTQYF,TGTGCCAGCAGCCCTAGCGGGGGGCCTAATACGCAGTATTTT
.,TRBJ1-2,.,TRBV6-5,CASSSRENAYTF,TGTGCCAGCAGTTCCAGGGAAAATGCCTACACCTTC
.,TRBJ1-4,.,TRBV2,CASEGGDTTNEKLFF,TGTGCCAGCGAGGGGGGGGATACAACTAATGAAAAACTGTTTTTT
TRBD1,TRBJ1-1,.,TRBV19,CASRTGQGARAEAFF,TGTGCCAGTAGGACGGGACAGGGGGCCCGCGCTGAAGCTTTCTTT
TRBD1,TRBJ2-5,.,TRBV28,CASSLGQGAMTSWETQYF,TGTGCCAGCAGTTTGGGACAGGGGGCAATGACGAGCTGGGAGACCCAGTACTTC
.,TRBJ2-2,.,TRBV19,CASSPSRRGIGELFF,TGTGCCAGTAGTCCCTCGAGGCGGGGAATCGGGGAGCTGTTTTTT
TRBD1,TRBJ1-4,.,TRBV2,CASSWTGRGEKLFF,TGTGCCAGCAGTTGGACAGGGAGGGGCGAAAAACTGTTTTTT
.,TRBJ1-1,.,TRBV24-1,CATREGGAAFF,TGTGCCACCAGGGAGGGGGGCGCCGCTTTCTTT
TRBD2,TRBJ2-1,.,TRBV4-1,CASSLTSGGYNEQFF,TGCGCCAGCAGCCTAACTAGCGGGGGGTACAATGAGCAGTTCTTC
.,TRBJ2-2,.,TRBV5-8,CASSSGVRELNTGELFF,TGTGCCAGCAGCTCTGGGGTCCGGGAATTGAACACCGGGGAGCTGTTTTTT
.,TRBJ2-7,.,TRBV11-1,CASSASLTYEQYF,TGTGCCAGCAGCGCCAGTTTAACCTACGAGCAGTACTTC
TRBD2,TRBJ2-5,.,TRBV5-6,CASSLVLAGGLETQYF,TGTGCCAGCAGCTTGGTCCTAGCGGGGGGGCTAGAGACCCAGTACTTC
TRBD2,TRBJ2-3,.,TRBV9,CASSVAALAGGSGTDTQYF,TGTGCCAGCAGCGTAGCCGCTCTAGCGGGGGGCTCCGGCACAGATACGCAGTATTTT
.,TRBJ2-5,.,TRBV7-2,CASSSPGWGPQETQYF,TGTGCCAGCAGCTCACCGGGGTGGGGCCCCCAAGAGACCCAGTACTTC
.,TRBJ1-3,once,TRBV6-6,CASSGAGRGTGNTIYF,TGTGCCAGCAGTGGGGCCGGCAGGGGAACTGGAAACACCATATATTTT
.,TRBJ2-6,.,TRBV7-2,CASRANHGANVLTF,TGTGCCAGCAGAGCCAACCACGGGGCCAACGTCCTGACTTTC
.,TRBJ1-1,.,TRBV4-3,CASSQGLGSRGPNTEAFF,TGCGCCAGCAGCCAAGGTTTAGGATCCCGGGGGCCGAACACTGAAGCTTTCTTT
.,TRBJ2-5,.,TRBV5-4,CASSRTGVQETQYF,TGTGCCAGCAGCCGAACAGGAGTCCAAGAGACCCAGTACTTC
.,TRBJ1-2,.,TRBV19,CASSIPGTNYGYTF,TGTGCCAGTAGTATCCCCGGGACGAACTATGGCTACACCTTC
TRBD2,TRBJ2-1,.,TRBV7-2,CASSLFVTAGGHREQFF,TGTGCCAGCAGCTTATTTGTTACAGCGGGGGGCCACCGGGAGCAGTTCTTC
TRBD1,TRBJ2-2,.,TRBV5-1,CASSFPGQTTAGELFF,TGCGCCAGCAGCTTCCCGGGACAGACTACCGCCGGGGAGCTGTTTTTT
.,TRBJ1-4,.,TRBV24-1,CATSGPNEKLFF,TGTGCCACCAGTGGTCCTAATGAAAAACTGTTTTTT
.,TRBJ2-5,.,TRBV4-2,CASSPGGGAGWRETQYF,TGTGCCAGCAGCCCCGGAGGAGGGGCAGGGTGGCGGGAGACCCAGTACTTC
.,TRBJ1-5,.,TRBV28,CATKGGGNQPQHF,TGTGCCACCAAAGGGGGGGGGAATCAGCCCCAGCATTTT
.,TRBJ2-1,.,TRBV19,CASSGQAGGEQFF,TGTGCCAGTAGCGGACAGGCCGGGGGGGAGCAGTTCTTC
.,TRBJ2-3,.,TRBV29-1,CSVQGTDTQYF,TGCAGCGTCCAGGGGACGGATACGCAGTATTTT
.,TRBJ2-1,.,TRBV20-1,CSASGAGKYNEQFF,TGCAGTGCTAGTGGGGCGGGGAAGTACAATGAGCAGTTCTTC
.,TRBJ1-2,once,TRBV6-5,CASSYSTSGLEGYTF,TGTGCCAGCAGTTACTCGACGTCAGGGCTAGAGGGCTACACCTTC
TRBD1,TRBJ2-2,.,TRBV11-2,CASSLVGTATGPTELFF,TGTGCCAGCAGCTTAGTCGGGACAGCGACGGGCCCTACTGAGCTGTTTTTT
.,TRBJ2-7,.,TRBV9,CASSPRTVQAEQYF,TGTGCCAGCAGCCCTAGGACGGTGCAAGCCGAGCAGTACTTC
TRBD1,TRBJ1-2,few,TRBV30,CAWSGQGYGYTF,TGTGCCTGGAGTGGACAGGGGTATGGCTACACCTTC
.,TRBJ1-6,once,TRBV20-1,CSASPLTHSPLHF,TGCAGTGCTAGTCCACTGACTCATTCACCCCTCCACTTT
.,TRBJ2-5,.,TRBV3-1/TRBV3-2,CASSQYVGGVIPRETQYF,TGTGCCAGCAGCCAATATGTGGGCGGGGTGATCCCCCGGGAGACCCAGTACTTC
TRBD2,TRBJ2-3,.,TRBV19,CASSRTSGERGTQYF,TGTGCCAGTAGTAGGACTAGCGGGGAAAGGGGTACGCAGTATTTT
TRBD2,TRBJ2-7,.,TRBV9,CASSVDPSGYEQYF,TGTGCCAGCAGCGTAGACCCTAGCGGCTACGAGCAGTACTTC
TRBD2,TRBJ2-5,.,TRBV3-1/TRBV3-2,CASSQSGLAGGPSRQTQYF,TGTGCCAGCAGCCAGTCAGGGCTAGCGGGGGGGCCGAGTAGGCAGACCCAGTACTTC
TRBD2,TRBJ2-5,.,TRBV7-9,CASSDNGRLAGEETQYF,TGTGCCAGCAGCGACAACGGGAGACTAGCGGGGGAAGAGACCCAGTACTTC
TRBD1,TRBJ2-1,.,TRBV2,CASSTRQGAVIGSYNEQFF,TGTGCCAGCAGTACTAGACAGGGGGCGGTAATAGGATCCTACAATGAGCAGTTCTTC
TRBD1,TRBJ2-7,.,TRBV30,CASRPGTGVLYEQYF,TGTGCCTCCCGCCCCGGGACAGGGGTCCTCTACGAGCAGTACTTC
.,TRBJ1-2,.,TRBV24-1,CATSDTGTLYGYTF,TGTGCCACCAGTGACACCGGGACGCTCTATGGCTACACCTTC
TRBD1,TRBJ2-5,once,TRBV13,CASSISGGQETQYF,TGTGCCAGCAGCATCTCAGGGGGTCAAGAGACCCAGTACTTC
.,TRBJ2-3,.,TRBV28,CASSFSGRADRPDTQYF,TGTGCCAGCAGTTTCTCGGGCAGAGCGGACCGCCCAGATACGCAGTATTTT
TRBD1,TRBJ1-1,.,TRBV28,CASSQTGVRGTEAFF,TGTGCCAGCAGTCAGACAGGGGTACGGGGTACTGAAGCTTTCTTT
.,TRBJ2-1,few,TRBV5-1,CASSLDNSYNEQFF,TGCGCCAGCAGCTTGGACAACTCCTACAATGAGCAGTTCTTC